Each of the 21 T cell receptor beta chains below was sequenced from the same sample in a study of blood T cell repertoires in COVID-19. The assay was immunoSEQ multiplex PCR, and TCRdb's table has in-frame clones only and misses some. The sample holds some 29,000 clones, more than 80% seen once. The sequencing input was peripheral blood. These receptors were taken from a human donor in a cohort sampled during active COVID-19.

This clone has a handful of counts. The genes are TRBV5-3 and TRBJ1-3; D is uncertain. TRBV5-3 is marked as an open reading frame, function uncertain. This CDR3 is built from 16 residues. V lost 1 base to trimming and J lost 4 bases, with 15 bases between them. This CDR3 reads CARSLILIPRGNTIYF. The CDR3 nucleotides are TGTGCCAGAAGCTTGATATTGATTCCGAGGGGAAACACCATATATTTT.

The V call is TRBV5-4, the J call TRBJ2-1; 9 positions agree with TRBD1. Looked up from germline, CDR1 is SGHNT and CDR2 is YYREEE (reference sequence). J gave up 6 bases and V 4 bases, and 11 bases lay outside the gene matches. This CDR3 has 16 residues. CDR3: CASSRATGGSGNEQFF. The CDR3 coding sequence is TGTGCCAGCAGCAGGGCGACAGGGGGATCGGGCAATGAGCAGTTCTTC.

The V gene is TRBV7-9, the J gene TRBJ1-1; D uncertain. V lost 5 bases and J 8 bases, leaving 15 bases between the germline ends. CDR3 length equals 13 residues. Germline V CDR1 and CDR2: SEHNR, FQNEAQ (reference sequence). Written as DNA, the CDR3 is TGTGCCAGCAGCGCAAGGGTGAGGGCGGAAGCTTTCTTT. This sequence encodes CASSARVRAEAFF. Filled out from reference TRBV7-9 and TRBJ1-1, the complete variable domain reads DTGVSQNPRHKITKRGQNVTFRCDPISEHNRLYWYRQTLGQGPEFLTYFQNEAQLEKSRLLSDRFSAERPKGSFSTLEIQRTEQGDSAMYLCASSARVRAEAFFGQGTRLTVV.

The rearrangement links TRBV9 to TRBJ2-2; 9 bases align to TRBD2. Germline CDR1 is SGDLS and CDR2 is YYNGEE. There are 16 residues in the CDR3. V shed 4 bases and J 5 bases; nucleotides not matched to a gene: 9. CDR3 region: CASSLLAGTVTGELFF. CDR3 coding DNA: TGTGCCAGCAGCCTCCTAGCGGGGACGGTTACCGGGGAGCTGTTTTTT.

The chain is built from TRBV7-2 and TRBJ1-2; possible D gene TRBD1, 5 bases. This CDR3 has 15 amino acids. Germline CDR1 is SGHTA and CDR2 is FQGNSA. Between the trimmed V and J ends, which lost 1 base and 2 bases, there was a span of 11 bases. This CDR3 reads CASSLVRGQNYGYTF. In DNA form, the CDR3 reads TGTGCCAGCAGCTTAGTTAGGGGCCAGAACTATGGCTACACCTTC.

The chain links TRBV18 to TRBJ1-2, with 10 bases aligning to TRBD1. J gave up 7 bases and V 5 bases, and 7 bases lay outside the gene matches. The CDR3 has 14 amino acids. Germline assignment: CDR1 KGHSH and CDR2 LQKENI. CDR3 sequence (DNA): TGTGCCAGCTCATCAGGGACAGGGGTTGGTGGCTACACCTTC. This sequence encodes CASSSGTGVGGYTF.

This clone was found once. The chain has TRBV29-1 and TRBJ1-5, with TRBD1 identical over 8 bases. The CDR3 is 13 residues long. Germline CDR1 SQVTM, CDR2 ANQGSEA. V lost 4 bases, J lost 4 bases, and 3 bases stayed unmatched. The CDR3 here is CSVVTGVNQPQHF. The CDR3 DNA reads as TGCAGCGTTGTGACAGGGGTAAATCAGCCCCAGCATTTT.

This rearrangement joins TRBV29-1 to TRBJ2-3; the D gene is possibly TRBD2 (7 bases). Trimming took off 2 bases at V and 1 base at J, with 10 bases between the two ends. The CDR3 is 14 amino acids. The germline V gene encodes CDR1 SQVTM and CDR2 ANQGSEA. DNA for the CDR3: TGCAGCGTTGAAAAGGGGGGGGGCACAGATACGCAGTATTTT. Translating gives CSVEKGGGTDTQYF.

This clone showed up just a few times. The chain joins TRBV30 to TRBJ2-5; D remains unclear. Germline V lookup: CDR1 GTSNPN, CDR2 SVGIG (reference sequence). The CDR3 extends over 11 amino acids. Trimming left V 3 bases short and J 2 bases short, with 4 bases between. The CDR3 nucleotides are TGTGCCTGGAGCCCACAAGAGACCCAGTACTTC. It codes for CAWSPQETQYF.

The chain has TRBV21-1 and TRBJ2-5; the table's D call, TRBD1, has no DNA check behind it. TRBV21-1 is tagged as a pseudogene. The CDR3 has 14 amino acids. CDR3 in DNA: TGTGCCAGCCTGGGGGCAGGGGATGACGAGACCCAGTACTTC. Translated, it gives CASLGAGDDETQYF.

V usage is TRBV2 and J usage is TRBJ2-7; D gene unclear. V lost 6 bases, J lost 0 bases, and 9 bases lay in between. CDR3 length equals 13 residues. Germline V gene sequence: CDR1 SNHLY, CDR2 FYNNEI. The CDR3, as DNA: TGTGCCAGCAGCGACACCTACTCCTACGAGCAGTACTTC. It translates to CASSDTYSYEQYF.

To note about this clone: The junction departs from the called germline gene at one end, perhaps through a read error. Other DNA sequences of this sample code for an identical CDR3. The rearrangement joins TRBV27 to TRBJ1-2, with no clear D. Germline values: CDR1 MNHEY, CDR2 SMNVEV (reference sequence). The CDR3 is made up of 13 amino acids. This CDR3 reads CATAQAANYGYTF. In DNA, the CDR3 is TGTGCAACGGCGCAGGCCGCTAATTATGGCTACACCTTC.

In its sample, this clone was seen once. The J gene is TRBJ2-7, the V gene TRBV12-3 or TRBV12-4; TRBD1 matches 7 bases. V gave up 6 bases and J gave up 3 bases; unmatched junction bases: 5. This CDR3 has 13 amino acids. CDR3 protein: CASRRQGSYEQYF. DNA of the CDR3: TGTGCCAGCAGACGACAGGGTAGCTACGAGCAGTACTTC.

The V and J genes are TRBV6-5 and TRBJ1-5, with D uncertain. Germline V lookup: CDR1 MNHEY, CDR2 SVGAGI. V lost 4 bases to trimming and J lost 3 bases, with 13 bases between them. This CDR3 comprises 15 residues. CDR3 bases: TGTGCCAGCAGTTCAATAGACATTTCCAATCAGCCCCAGCATTTT. Amino acids: CASSSIDISNQPQHF.

The rearrangement joins TRBV4-1 to TRBJ2-5, with D possibly matching TRBD1 (6 bases). The ends were cut back, 4 bases at V and 2 bases at J, with 11 bases in the middle. The CDR3 is made up of 14 amino acids. CDR1 is MGHRA and CDR2 is YSYEKL in the germline V gene. This CDR3 is CASSPLGTQETQYF. The DNA of the CDR3 is TGCGCCAGCAGCCCTCTCGGGACACAAGAGACCCAGTACTTC.

The chain uses TRBV4-1 and TRBJ2-2; the match to TRBD2 covers 10 bases. This CDR3 has 16 amino acids. V lost 3 bases and J lost 4; bases outside the gene matches: 5. Germline CDR1 and CDR2: MGHRA and YSYEKL. CDR3 coding DNA: TGCGCCAGCAGCCAGATAGCGGGGGGAGGCACCGGGGAGCTGTTTTTT. Translation gives CASSQIAGGGTGELFF.

The V call is TRBV1, the J call TRBJ2-2; the D call in the table, TRBD1, was not verified against the DNA. TRBV1 is a pseudogene. The CDR3 sequence is 17 residues long. The DNA for the CDR3 is TGCACCAGCAGCCAAGATCTGGGGTGGGGGCAAGGCGGGGAGCTGTTTTTT. It is translated as CTSSQDLGWGQGGELFF.

The chain employs TRBV5-1 and TRBJ1-2; 10 nucleotides agree with TRBD1. In germline, CDR1 is SGHRS, CDR2 YFSETQ. The CDR3 sequence is 15 residues long. V gave up 0 bases and J gave up 2 bases; unmatched junction bases: 1. The CDR3 region is CASSLAGQGNYGYTF. The CDR3 DNA sequence: TGCGCCAGCAGCTTGGCGGGACAGGGGAACTATGGCTACACCTTC.

This sequence joins TRBV20-1 and TRBJ1-1; 7 bases agree with TRBD1. The CDR3 spans 11 residues. CDR1 and CDR2 from the germline V gene are DFQATT and SNEGSKA (reference sequence). V lost 6 bases to trimming and J lost 6 bases; unmatched junction nucleotides: 4. The CDR3 reads CSANRGPEAFF. The CDR3 DNA follows: TGCAGTGCCAACAGGGGACCTGAAGCTTTCTTT.

The rearrangement joins TRBV28 to TRBJ2-6; D may be TRBD1 (6 bases). Trimming stripped 6 bases from V and 2 bases from J, with 11 bases between. The CDR3 runs to 15 residues. Germline values: CDR1 MDHEN, CDR2 SYDVKM. CDR3 in amino acids: CASSLTGPGANVLTF. CDR3 DNA sequence: TGTGCCAGCAGCCTAACAGGGCCTGGGGCCAACGTCCTGACTTTC.

The gene calls are TRBV19 and TRBJ2-3; D possibly corresponds to TRBD1 (6 bases). CDR1 is LNHDA and CDR2 is SQIVND in the germline V gene (reference sequence). Trimming pared 6 bases from V and 1 base from J, leaving 11 bases between. The CDR3 runs 14 residues. The CDR3 DNA reads as TGTGCCAGTAGCAGAAGACAGGGCACAGATACGCAGTATTTT. Translation: CASSRRQGTDTQYF.